The 30 T cell receptor beta chains reported below all come from one sample, sequenced in a study of blood T cell repertoires in COVID-19. The repertoire was sequenced with immunoSEQ multiplex PCR; TCRdb's copy has only in-frame clones and lacks some. The sample records over 40,000 clones, roughly 90% being singletons. Input material: peripheral blood. These receptor sequences come from a human donor in a cohort sampled during active COVID-19.

V is TRBV3-1 (or the pseudogene TRBV3-2) and J is TRBJ1-2; 7 bases match TRBD1. The J segment lost 5 bases and the V segment lost 6 bases, leaving 9 bases of the junction unmatched. Germline values: CDR1 LGHDT, CDR2 YNNKEL (reference sequence). CDR3 length equals 14 residues. The CDR3 DNA reads TGTGCCAGCAGGTCCGGGACAGACGCATATGGCTACACCTTC. Translation gives CASRSGTDAYGYTF.

This rearrangement joins TRBV18 to TRBJ1-4, with D possibly matching TRBD1 (5 bases). V lost 5 bases and J 7 bases, leaving 11 bases between the germline ends. This CDR3 comprises 13 residues. From germline, CDR1 is KGHSH and CDR2 LQKENI. This CDR3 reads CASSTGQTEKLFF. For the CDR3, the DNA is TGTGCCAGCTCAACTGGACAAACTGAAAAACTGTTTTTT.

The chain recombines TRBV2 with TRBJ1-1; tentative D call: TRBD1 (5 bases). V gave up 6 bases and J gave up 11 bases, with 13 bases separating them. Germline V gives CDR1 SNHLY, CDR2 FYNNEI. The CDR3 spans 11 residues. The CDR3 spells CASRAGNEAFF. The CDR3 bases are TGTGCCAGCAGAGCAGGGAACGAGGCTTTCTTT.

The CDR3 protein is CASSFLKETQYF. DNA of the CDR3: TGCGCCAGCAGCTTCCTAAAGGAGACCCAGTACTTC. The chain is built from TRBV5-1 and TRBJ2-5; D is unresolved. Between the trimmed V and J ends, which lost 2 bases and 5 bases, there was a span of 7 bases. CDR1 and CDR2 from the germline V gene are SGHRS and YFSETQ. The CDR3 runs 12 residues.

The chain employs TRBV27 and TRBJ2-3; 8 nucleotides align to TRBD2. This CDR3 has 14 amino acids. Trimming removed 4 bases from V and 5 bases from J; junction bases left unmatched: 5. CDR1 MNHEY and CDR2 SMNVEV come from the germline V gene (reference sequence). CDR3 DNA: TGTGCCAGCAGTTGGCGCGGGGGGAGAGATACGCAGTATTTT. Its translation: CASSWRGGRDTQYF.

The genes are TRBV9 and TRBJ1-2; D is possibly TRBD1 (5 bases). Trimming removed 2 bases from V and 3 bases from J, with 8 bases in between. This CDR3 spans 13 amino acids. The germline V gene encodes CDR1 SGDLS and CDR2 YYNGEE. The CDR3 spells CASSVGGDYGYTF. The CDR3 DNA reads TGTGCCAGCAGCGTCGGAGGGGACTATGGCTACACCTTC.

The V call is TRBV7-9, the J call TRBJ2-5; D may be TRBD2 (7 bases). The germline CDR1 and CDR2 sequences are SEHNR and FQNEAQ (reference sequence). The CDR3 extends over 12 amino acids. Trimming took 8 bases from V and 5 from J, leaving 12 bases between them. The CDR3 is CASGGGEETQYF. CDR3 DNA: TGTGCCAGCGGGGGGGGCGAGGAGACCCAGTACTTC.

For this clone: This same CDR3 is encoded by further DNA sequences in the sample. This CDR3 is CATRAGGEQYF. In DNA, the CDR3 is TGTGCCACCAGGGCGGGGGGGGAGCAGTACTTC. The rearrangement joins TRBV19 to TRBJ2-7; 9 bases line up with TRBD2. The CDR3 runs to 11 residues. Looked up from germline, CDR1 is LNHDA and CDR2 is SQIVND (reference sequence). Trimming removed 10 bases from V and 7 bases from J; junction bases left unmatched: 5.

A single count supports this clone. As DNA, the CDR3 is TGTGCCAGCAGCTTAGGTCAGGGAACCCAGTACTTC. It is translated as CASSLGQGTQYF. The rearrangement joins TRBV7-2 to TRBJ2-5; maybe TRBD1 (5 bases). Trimming cost V 1 base and J 8 bases, with 8 bases left between them. Germline CDR1 SGHTA, CDR2 FQGNSA. CDR3 length: 12 residues.

This clone showed up just once. The gene calls are TRBV7-3 and TRBJ2-7, with 8 nucleotides matching TRBD2. Germline CDR1 is SGHTA and CDR2 is FQGTGA. The CDR3 is 16 amino acids. With 4 bases clipped from V and 0 bases from J, the junction kept 8 bases outside the gene matches. CDR3 DNA sequence: TGTGCCAGCAGCTCGGCTACTAGCGGACGCTCCTACGAGCAGTACTTC. Translation: CASSSATSGRSYEQYF.

CDR3 nucleotides: TGTGCCAGCACTCCCAGGGGGGTCACTGAGCAGTTCTTC. Amino acids: CASTPRGVTEQFF. V usage is TRBV6-5 and J usage is TRBJ2-1; tentatively, D is TRBD1 (7 bases). The CDR3 runs to 13 residues. The germline V and J ends were trimmed by 7 bases and 9 bases, with 16 bases remaining between them. Per germline, CDR1 MNHEY and CDR2 SVGAGI.

The chain recombines TRBV7-2 with TRBJ1-1; D gene unclear. Germline assignment: CDR1 SGHTA and CDR2 FQGNSA. This CDR3 is 14 amino acids long. V was shortened by 5 bases and J by 3 bases, with 13 bases between the two germline ends. CDR3 sequence (DNA): TGTGCCAGCAGCCAGATTACGGGTTACACTGAAGCTTTCTTT. Translation gives CASSQITGYTEAFF.

The rearrangement links TRBV12-3 or TRBV12-4 to TRBJ1-1; D remains unclear. The ends were cut back, 3 bases at V and 1 base at J, with 6 bases in the middle. The CDR3 has 13 amino acids. CDR3 nucleotide sequence: TGTGCCAGCAGTTTGGGCGCGAACACTGAAGCTTTCTTT. Protein product: CASSLGANTEAFF.

The chain has TRBV7-2 and TRBJ2-5; TRBD1 matches 8 bases. The V gene's germline CDR1 is SGHTA and CDR2 FQGNSA. V lost 1 base to trimming and J lost 5 bases; unmatched junction nucleotides: 6. This CDR3 is 15 amino acids long. In nucleotides, the CDR3 is TGTGCCAGCAGCTTAGATCCAGGGGGCTCGGAGACCCAGTACTTC. Its translation: CASSLDPGGSETQYF.

This clone was seen just once. This rearrangement joins TRBV5-1 to TRBJ2-1, with TRBD1 matching over 12 bases. CDR3 length equals 16 residues. The germline gives CDR1 SGHRS, CDR2 YFSETQ. V shed 4 bases and J 9 bases; nucleotides not matched to a gene: 11. CDR3 coding DNA: TGCGCCAGCAGCCCAGGGACAGGGGGCAGCGGTGGTGAGCAGTTCTTC. This encodes CASSPGTGGSGGEQFF.

The genes are TRBV12-3 or TRBV12-4 and TRBJ1-6; D is unclear. V was clipped by 5 bases and J by 10 bases, with 12 bases between them. The CDR3 has 13 residues. CDR3 region: CASSPAGSSPLHF. CDR3 sequence (DNA): TGTGCCAGCAGTCCCGCGGGGAGCTCACCCCTCCACTTT.

This chain links TRBV30 with TRBJ2-6; 8 positions match TRBD1. Per the germline V gene, CDR1 is GTSNPN and CDR2 is SVGIG (reference sequence). The V gene end was trimmed by 6 bases and the J gene end by 1 base; junction bases not matched to a gene: 2. The CDR3 loop spans 14 amino acids. The CDR3 DNA reads as TGTGCCTGCACAGGGGGATCTGGGGCCAACGTCCTGACTTTC. Its translation: CACTGGSGANVLTF. The variable domain in full, completed from reference TRBV30 and TRBJ2-6, reads SQTIHQWPATLVQPVGSPLSLECTVEGTSNPNLYWYRQAAGRGLQLLFYSVGIGQISSEVPQNLSASRPQDRQFILSSKKLLLSDSGFYLCACTGGSGANVLTFGAGSRLTVL.

The CDR3 sequence: CASSLVGGPEAFF. The CDR3 coding sequence is TGTGCCAGCAGCTTAGTGGGCGGGCCTGAAGCTTTCTTT. The rearrangement links TRBV7-9 to TRBJ1-1; D not certain. The germline V gene encodes CDR1 SEHNR and CDR2 FQNEAQ (reference sequence). V lost 1 base and J 6 bases, leaving 9 bases between the germline ends. The CDR3 has 13 residues. The entire variable domain, with the rest obtained from reference TRBV7-9 and TRBJ1-1, is as follows: DTGVSQNPRHKITKRGQNVTFRCDPISEHNRLYWYRQTLGQGPEFLTYFQNEAQLEKSRLLSDRFSAERPKGSFSTLEIQRTEQGDSAMYLCASSLVGGPEAFFGQGTRLTVV.

This chain uses TRBV9 with TRBJ1-2, with TRBD1 matching over 7 bases. The V gene end was trimmed by 3 bases and the J gene end by 8 bases; junction bases not matched to a gene: 7. CDR1 is SGDLS, CDR2 YYNGEE, per germline. The CDR3 contains 13 residues. Here the CDR3 reads CASSGRQGDGYTF. The CDR3 DNA follows: TGTGCCAGCAGCGGTCGACAGGGCGACGGCTACACCTTC.

This chain uses TRBV5-5 with TRBJ2-1; a weak D match, TRBD2 (5 bases). V shed 5 bases and J shed 0 bases, with 12 bases lying between them. CDR3 length: 15 residues. Germline CDR1 reads SGHKS; CDR2 reads YYEKEE (reference sequence). DNA of the CDR3: TGTGCCAGCAGGATAGCGTACAGCTCCTACAATGAGCAGTTCTTC. It translates to CASRIAYSSYNEQFF. Supplemented by reference TRBV5-5 and TRBJ2-1, the full variable domain reads DAGVTQSPTHLIKTRGQQVTLRCSPISGHKSVSWYQQVLGQGPQFIFQYYEKEERGRGNFPDRFSARQFPNYSSELNVNALLLGDSALYLCASRIAYSSYNEQFFGPGTRLTVL.

J is TRBJ1-2 and V is TRBV24-1; D is perhaps TRBD1 (5 bases). The CDR3 covers 14 residues. Trimming shortened V by 3 bases and J by 3 bases, and 10 bases separated the two germline ends. Germline values: CDR1 KGHDR, CDR2 SFDVKD. CDR3 in amino acids: CATSDPGGDYGYTF. Here the CDR3 DNA reads TGTGCCACCAGTGATCCGGGGGGTGACTATGGCTACACCTTC.

The rearrangement links TRBV5-4 to TRBJ2-7; 8 bases map to TRBD2. CDR1 and CDR2 (germline): SGHNT, YYREEE (reference sequence). The length of the CDR3 is 16 residues. The V gene end was trimmed by 0 bases and the J gene end by 0 bases; junction bases not matched to a gene: 5. CDR3 sequence reads: CASSLGSGGRSYEQYF. DNA for the CDR3: TGTGCCAGCAGCTTGGGTTCGGGGGGGCGCTCCTACGAGCAGTACTTC. Drawing the rest from reference TRBV5-4 and TRBJ2-7, the complete variable domain is ETGVTQSPTHLIKTRGQQVTLRCSSQSGHNTVSWYQQALGQGPQFIFQYYREEENGRGNFPPRFSGLQFPNYSSELNVNALELDDSALYLCASSLGSGGRSYEQYFGPGTRLTVT.

DNA for the CDR3: TGTGCCAGCAGCGTAGCGAGCTCTGGAAACACCATATATTTT. Its translation is CASSVASSGNTIYF. The chain employs TRBV9 and TRBJ1-3; D ambiguous. Per germline, CDR1 SGDLS and CDR2 YYNGEE. The V and J ends lost 0 bases and 0 bases respectively, with 4 bases between them. The CDR3 runs 14 residues.

This clone is a singleton in its sample. V and J are TRBV19 and TRBJ2-2; 7 bases align to TRBD1. Losses at the gene ends were 3 bases for V and 0 bases for J; bases not matched to a gene: 1. Germline values: CDR1 LNHDA, CDR2 SQIVND (reference sequence). There are 15 residues in the CDR3. CDR3 region: CASSIGQANTGELFF. CDR3 bases: TGTGCCAGTAGTATCGGACAGGCGAACACCGGGGAGCTGTTTTTT.

The sample holds one count of this clone. This chain joins TRBV19 and TRBJ2-3; tentative D call: TRBD2 (6 bases). CDR1 and CDR2 (germline): LNHDA, SQIVND (reference sequence). Trimming pared 2 bases from V and 6 bases from J, leaving 12 bases between. The CDR3 runs 14 residues. CDR3 sequence reads: CASSIKAGRDTQYF. In nucleotides, the CDR3 is TGTGCCAGTAGTATAAAAGCGGGTCGGGATACGCAGTATTTT.

The chain recombines TRBV2 with TRBJ2-7, with D possibly TRBD1 on 7 matching bases. The germline gives CDR1 SNHLY, CDR2 FYNNEI. The CDR3 spans 12 residues. V lost 8 bases, J lost 2 bases, and 10 bases lay in between. CDR3 residues: CASRRGAYEQYF. The CDR3 DNA is TGTGCCAGCCGCAGGGGGGCCTACGAGCAGTACTTC.

This CDR3 reads CASGSGQGEAYEQYF. The CDR3 DNA is TGTGCTAGTGGTTCAGGACAGGGTGAAGCCTACGAGCAGTACTTC. This chain joins TRBV12-5 and TRBJ2-7; 8 bases fit TRBD1. In germline, CDR1 is LGHNT, CDR2 FRNRAP. The CDR3 contains 15 residues. V lost 4 bases to trimming and J lost 2 bases; unmatched junction nucleotides: 7.

The rearrangement joins TRBV4-3 to TRBJ2-5; 9 bases are a match to TRBD2. The length of the CDR3 is 21 residues. V shed 3 bases, J shed 0 bases, and the junction held 20 bases outside the gene matches. Germline CDR1 and CDR2: LGHNA and YSLEER. The CDR3 protein is CASSHDERGGLAGGNQETQYF. The CDR3 DNA reads TGCGCCAGCAGCCACGATGAGCGGGGAGGACTCGCGGGGGGGAACCAAGAGACCCAGTACTTC.

The gene calls are TRBV12-3 or TRBV12-4 and TRBJ2-1; D uncertain. V lost 2 bases and J 6 bases, leaving 8 bases between the germline ends. This CDR3 has 13 amino acids. The CDR3 sequence: CASSLPSPNEQFF. DNA of the CDR3: TGTGCCAGCAGTTTACCCAGTCCCAATGAGCAGTTCTTC.

J is TRBJ2-7 and V is TRBV9, with 9 bases lining up with TRBD1. The CDR3 has 15 amino acids. Looked up from germline, CDR1 is SGDLS and CDR2 is YYNGEE. J gave up 3 bases and V 0 bases, and 4 bases lay outside the gene matches. CDR3 nucleotides: TGTGCCAGCAGCGTAGGCGGGACAGGGCTCTACGAGCAGTACTTC. This translates into CASSVGGTGLYEQYF.